Sequencing of this T cell receptor beta chain was carried out in a study of blood T cell repertoires in COVID-19. The table came from immunoSEQ multiplex PCR; TCRdb's copy has only in-frame clones and leaves some out. The repertoire includes over 90,000 clones, about 91% of them detected once, and roughly 4.2% sits in the top ten. The CDR3 has 14 residues. Germline values: CDR1 SEHNR, CDR2 FQNEAQ (reference sequence). V shed 3 bases and J shed 2 bases, with 9 bases lying between them. The chain joins TRBV7-9 to TRBJ2-3; perhaps TRBD2 as D (5 bases). The sequenced material came from peripheral blood. This TCR was recovered from a man aged 18 to 30 with acute or convalescent COVID-19. The DNA of the CDR3 is TGTGCCAGCAGCTTGGCTAGCCTCACAGATACGCAGTATTTT. Translating it yields CASSLASLTDTQYF.